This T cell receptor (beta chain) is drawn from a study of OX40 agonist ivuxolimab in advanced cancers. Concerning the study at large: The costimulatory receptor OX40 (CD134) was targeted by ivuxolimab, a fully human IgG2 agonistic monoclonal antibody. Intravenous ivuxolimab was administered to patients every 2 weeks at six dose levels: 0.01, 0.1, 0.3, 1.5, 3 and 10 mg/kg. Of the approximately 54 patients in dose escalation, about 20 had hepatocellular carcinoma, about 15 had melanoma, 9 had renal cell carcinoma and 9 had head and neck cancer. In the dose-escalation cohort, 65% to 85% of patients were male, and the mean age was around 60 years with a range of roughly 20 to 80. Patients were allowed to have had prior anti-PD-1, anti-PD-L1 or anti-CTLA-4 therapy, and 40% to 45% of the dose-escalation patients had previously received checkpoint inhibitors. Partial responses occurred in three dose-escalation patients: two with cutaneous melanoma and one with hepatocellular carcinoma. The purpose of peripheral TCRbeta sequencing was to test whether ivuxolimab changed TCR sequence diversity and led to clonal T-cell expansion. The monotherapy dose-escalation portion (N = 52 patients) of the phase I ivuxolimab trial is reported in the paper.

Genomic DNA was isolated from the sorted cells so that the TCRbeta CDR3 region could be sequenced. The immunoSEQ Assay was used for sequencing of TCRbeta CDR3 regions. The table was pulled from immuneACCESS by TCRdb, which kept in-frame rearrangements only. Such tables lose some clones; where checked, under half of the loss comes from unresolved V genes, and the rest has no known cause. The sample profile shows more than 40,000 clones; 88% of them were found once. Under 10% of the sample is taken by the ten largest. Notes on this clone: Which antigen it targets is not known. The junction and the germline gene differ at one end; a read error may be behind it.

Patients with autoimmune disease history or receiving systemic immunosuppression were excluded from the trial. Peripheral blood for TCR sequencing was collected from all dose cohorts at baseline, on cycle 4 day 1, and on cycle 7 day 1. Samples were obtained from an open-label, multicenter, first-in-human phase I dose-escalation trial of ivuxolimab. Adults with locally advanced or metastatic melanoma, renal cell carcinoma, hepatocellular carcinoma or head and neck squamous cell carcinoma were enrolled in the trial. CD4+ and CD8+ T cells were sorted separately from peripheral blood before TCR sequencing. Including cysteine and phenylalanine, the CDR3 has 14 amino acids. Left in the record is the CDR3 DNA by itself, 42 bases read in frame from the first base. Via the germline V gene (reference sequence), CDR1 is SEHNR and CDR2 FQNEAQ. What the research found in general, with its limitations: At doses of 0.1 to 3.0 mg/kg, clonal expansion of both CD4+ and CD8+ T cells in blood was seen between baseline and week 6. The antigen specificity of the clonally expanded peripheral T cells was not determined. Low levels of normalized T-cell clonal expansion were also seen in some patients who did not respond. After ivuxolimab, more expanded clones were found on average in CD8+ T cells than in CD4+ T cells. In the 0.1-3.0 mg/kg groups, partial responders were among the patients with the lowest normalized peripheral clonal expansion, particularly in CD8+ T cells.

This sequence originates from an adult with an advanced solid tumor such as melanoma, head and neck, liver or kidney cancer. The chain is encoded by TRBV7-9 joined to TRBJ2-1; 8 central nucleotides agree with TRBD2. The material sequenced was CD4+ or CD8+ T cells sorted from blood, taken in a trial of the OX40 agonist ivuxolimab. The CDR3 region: CASTLTSGYNEQFF. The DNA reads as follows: TGTGCCAGCACCTTAACTAGCGGATACAATGAGCAGTTCTTC.